The rows below give T cell receptor beta chains drawn from one sample of a study of vaccination effects on CD4 cells after COVID-19. Their antigen targets remain unknown. Generated by immunoSEQ multiplex PCR, the TCRdb table keeps only in-frame clones and is missing some. The sample records fewer than 65,000 clones, 80% to 90% being singletons. Here the sequenced sample was CD4+ T cells from PBMCs cultured with HCoV-229E spike peptides, taken before COVID-19 vaccination. The receptors stem from a human donor who received a COVID-19 vaccine. Each CDR3 is given without its conserved first and last residue. Each record gives: V gene, J gene, CDR3 protein.

TRBV19	TRBJ1-5	ASSNIPGTGGEQPQH
TRBV2	TRBJ1-1	ASRDRALYTEAF
TRBV5-6	TRBJ2-3	ASSLGGTSGTDTQY
TRBV7-9	TRBJ2-2	ASRASGELF
TRBV6-5	TRBJ1-6	ASSSQEGMNSPLH
TRBV19	TRBJ2-3	ASKRDGETDTQY
TRBV6-1	TRBJ2-5	ASSEVASGGAILSEETQY
TRBV6-6	TRBJ1-4	ASSPGWQAHSSEKLF
TRBV6-5	TRBJ2-5	ASRRGRGGGETQY
TRBV7-2	TRBJ2-3	ASSLDPSDTQY
TRBV5-8	TRBJ1-5	ASSKWENQPQH
TRBV19	TRBJ2-5	ASSRTGGHETQY
TRBV5-1	TRBJ1-1	ASSLAVNTEAF
TRBV19	TRBJ1-4	ASSDSYRDTGRPVLF
TRBV5-4	TRBJ2-2	ASSSPTGGLNTGELF
TRBV4-1	TRBJ2-5	ASSQQGQGRPETQY
TRBV19	TRBJ1-5	ASSPRLRQGVNQPQH
TRBV12-2	TRBJ1-6	ASRPVQDNRVGSPLH
TRBV18	TRBJ1-1	ASSPTVGISTEAF
TRBV30	TRBJ1-5	AWSQWADYNQPQH
TRBV20-1	TRBJ2-5	SASRGKTQY
TRBV7-9	TRBJ2-2	ASPEGSRHTGELF
TRBV6-5	TRBJ1-6	ASTKTGTGGSPLH
TRBV5-1	TRBJ2-2	ASSEAGNGELF
TRBV9	TRBJ1-1	ASSPIEGNTEAF
TRBV3-1/TRBV3-2	TRBJ1-2	ASSSNRITGGYT
TRBV7-2	TRBJ1-5	ASSLDGLPGQPQH
TRBV2	TRBJ1-5	ASREYSNQPQH
TRBV6-5	TRBJ1-1	ASNQDSSRAF
TRBV4-1	TRBJ1-3	ASSTHPAGWGNTIY
TRBV19	TRBJ2-2	ASSLGFVATGELF
TRBV3-1/TRBV3-2	TRBJ1-2	ASSHLSGDYGYT
TRBV28	TRBJ2-3	ASGTAAGTQY
TRBV5-1	TRBJ2-1	ASSLGTNNEQF
TRBV11-2	TRBJ1-1	ASSLESGTVNTEAF
TRBV2	TRBJ2-2	ASRGGFITGELF
TRBV10-1	TRBJ1-1	ASSEYSGYTEAF
TRBV7-9	TRBJ1-4	ASSLTGSNEKLF
TRBV5-1	TRBJ2-6	ASSTKDGYSGANVLT
TRBV11-2	TRBJ2-5	ASSPRLTSGGPHETQY
TRBV19	TRBJ1-1	ASSIKYYTEAF
TRBV18	TRBJ2-5	ASSNGIGFQETQY
TRBV6-2/TRBV6-3	TRBJ1-4	ASSYGTGPAWGEKLF
TRBV11-2	TRBJ1-2	ASSLGQPPNYGYT
TRBV5-6	TRBJ2-1	ASSLIDREQF
TRBV7-9	TRBJ2-3	ASSVRNLADTQY
TRBV10-2	TRBJ1-2	ASSEWGQDPYGYT
TRBV6-5	TRBJ1-6	ASSYSRGINSPLH
TRBV29-1	TRBJ2-5	SVVGVYSGTQY
TRBV6-1	TRBJ1-2	ASSEPGEGYT
TRBV5-6	TRBJ2-1	ASSSRTGYLDNEQF
TRBV12-3/TRBV12-4	TRBJ2-3	ASRRTGATQY
TRBV3-1/TRBV3-2	TRBJ1-2	ASSQGGRGYT
TRBV3-1/TRBV3-2	TRBJ1-1	ASRRTDFGAEAF
TRBV19	TRBJ1-1	ASTGRRNTEAF